Shown below are 30 T cell receptor beta chains from a single sample sequenced in a study of blood T cell repertoires in COVID-19. Clones were read by immunoSEQ multiplex PCR, and TCRdb kept only the in-frame ones, dropping some. The data show 240,000 or so clones, 70% to 90% seen once. The sequenced sample was peripheral blood. These TCRs come from a woman aged 65 to 85 with active or convalescent COVID-19.

The chain combines TRBV7-2 with TRBJ2-7; 7 nucleotides agree with TRBD1. The V gene end was trimmed by 5 bases and the J gene end by 2 bases; junction bases not matched to a gene: 3. This CDR3 has 13 amino acids. Per germline, CDR1 SGHTA and CDR2 FQGNSA. The CDR3 DNA reads as TGTGCCAGCAGCCTTCAGGGGGCCTACGAGCAGTACTTC. Protein: CASSLQGAYEQYF.

The chain employs TRBV6-5 and TRBJ2-1; the D gene is possibly TRBD1 (5 bases). The CDR3 consists of 13 residues. The germline V gene has CDR1 MNHEY and CDR2 SVGAGI. Trimming removed 6 bases from V and 6 bases from J, with 12 bases in between. The CDR3 loop reads CASSTIQGNEQFF. CDR3 nucleotide sequence: TGTGCCAGCAGCACAATTCAGGGCAATGAGCAGTTCTTC.

V is TRBV28 and J is TRBJ1-1, with TRBD1 identical over 9 bases. The CDR3 runs to 11 residues. V lost 3 bases and J lost 11; bases outside the gene matches: 1. Germline CDR1 reads MDHEN; CDR2 reads SYDVKM. CDR3 sequence reads: CASSLDRGAFF. In DNA, the CDR3 is TGTGCCAGCAGTTTGGACAGGGGTGCTTTCTTT.

This chain connects TRBV6-5 to TRBJ2-2, with D possibly being TRBD1 (6 bases). The CDR3 contains 13 residues. Deletions cut 8 bases from V and 2 bases from J, with 9 bases between. The V gene's germline CDR1 is MNHEY and CDR2 SVGAGI. In DNA form, the CDR3 reads TGTGCCAGCGAGGACAGAAACACCGGGGAGCTGTTTTTT. This encodes CASEDRNTGELFF.

The chain uses TRBV27 and TRBJ1-5; no reliable D call. Trimming removed 10 bases from V and 3 bases from J, with 4 bases in between. CDR3 size: 10 residues. Germline loops: CDR1 MNHEY, CDR2 SMNVEV (reference sequence). The CDR3 DNA reads TGTGCCATCTCCAATCAGCCCCAGCATTTT. This translates into CAISNQPQHF.

This clone appeared a single time. The chain carries TRBV5-1 and TRBJ1-6, with 8 bases lining up with TRBD1. Germline CDR1 is SGHRS and CDR2 is YFSETQ. This CDR3 is 15 amino acids long. With 7 bases clipped from V and 7 bases from J, the junction kept 10 bases outside the gene matches. The CDR3 bases are TGCGCCAGCGCGCTGACAGGGGATTCGAATTCACCCCTCCACTTT. The encoded protein is CASALTGDSNSPLHF.

The J gene is TRBJ1-2, the V gene TRBV4-3, with TRBD1 as a possible D gene (6 bases). In germline, CDR1 is LGHNA, CDR2 YSLEER. With 1 base removed from V and 5 bases from J, the gap between germline ends came to 14 bases. CDR3 length equals 15 residues. The CDR3 is CASSQAPDSSYGYTF. Here the CDR3 DNA reads TGCGCCAGCAGCCAAGCCCCGGACAGTTCGTATGGCTACACCTTC.

This rearrangement joins TRBV10-3 to TRBJ1-5; possible D gene TRBD1, 6 bases. The CDR3 is 14 residues long. V lost 6 bases and J lost 5, with 14 bases in between. From germline, CDR1 is ENHRY and CDR2 SYGVKD. CDR3 sequence: CAISERAGDQPQHF. The DNA of the CDR3 is TGTGCCATCAGCGAGCGGGCAGGGGATCAGCCCCAGCATTTT.

This clone was seen a single time. The CDR3 DNA follows: TGTGCCAGCAGCTTAGCGGGGGTGAACACCGGGGAGCTGTTTTTT. As protein: CASSLAGVNTGELFF. The chain links TRBV5-6 to TRBJ2-2; 8 nucleotides match TRBD2. V gave up 2 bases and J gave up 1 base; unmatched junction bases: 1. CDR3 length: 15 amino acids. Germline-derived CDR1 and CDR2 are SGHDT and YYEEEE.

The rearrangement uses TRBV14 and TRBJ1-6; unclear D gene. The CDR3 contains 16 residues. The germline V and J ends were trimmed by 1 base and 7 bases, with 14 bases remaining between them. From germline, CDR1 is SGHDN and CDR2 FVKESK. Here the CDR3 reads CASSQARPSRNSPLHF. DNA for the CDR3: TGTGCCAGCAGCCAAGCTCGTCCTTCGAGGAATTCACCCCTCCACTTT.

The chain uses TRBV7-2 and TRBJ1-6; TRBD1 is a possible D gene (6 bases). This CDR3 region has 15 residues. In germline, CDR1 is SGHTA, CDR2 FQGNSA. V gave up 1 base and J gave up 10 bases, with 14 bases separating them. CDR3 sequence reads: CASSLEGGVRSPLHF. In DNA, the CDR3 is TGTGCCAGCAGCTTAGAGGGGGGGGTAAGGTCACCCCTCCACTTT.

This rearrangement joins TRBV7-2 to TRBJ1-3; TRBD1 agrees at 8 bases. The CDR3 is 15 residues long. Losses at the gene ends were 0 bases for V and 3 bases for J; bases not matched to a gene: 1. Germline CDR1 and CDR2: SGHTA and FQGNSA. CDR3 amino acids: CASSLARGLGNTIYF. The CDR3 DNA reads as TGTGCCAGCAGCTTAGCCAGGGGGCTTGGAAACACCATATATTTT. The variable domain in full, with the rest retrieved from reference TRBV7-2 and TRBJ1-3, is GAGVSQSPSNKVTEKGKDVELRCDPISGHTALYWYRQSLGQGLEFLIYFQGNSAPDKSGLPSDRFSAERTGGSVSTLTIQRTQQEDSAVYLCASSLARGLGNTIYFGEGSWLTVV.

The CDR3 loop is CASSSGSRQIYEQYF. The CDR3, as DNA: TGTGCCAGCAGCTCAGGGTCTAGACAGATCTACGAGCAGTACTTC. The chain is built from TRBV21-1 and TRBJ2-7; TRBD1 is the table's D call, not checked against the DNA. TRBV21-1 is noted as a pseudogene. There are 15 residues in the CDR3.

The V gene is TRBV10-1, the J gene TRBJ2-2; D perhaps matches TRBD1 (6 bases). Germline V lookup: CDR1 WNHNN, CDR2 SYGVQD (reference sequence). The CDR3 is 14 amino acids. V shed 6 bases and J shed 4 bases, with 12 bases lying between them. This CDR3 is CASREQGTTGELFF. The CDR3 coding sequence is TGCGCCAGCAGAGAACAGGGTACCACCGGGGAGCTGTTTTTT.

The chain couples TRBV19 to TRBJ2-3, with a possible D match to TRBD2 (6 bases). V was cut by 3 bases and J by 10 bases, with 20 bases left in between. Germline CDR1 reads LNHDA; CDR2 reads SQIVND (reference sequence). The CDR3 has 15 amino acids. CDR3 nucleotides: TGTGCCAGTAGTATGGTCGGGGGTGGACCTCCATCGCAGTATTTT. Residues: CASSMVGGGPPSQYF.

The chain links TRBV11-2 to TRBJ1-1; maybe TRBD1 (5 bases). The CDR3 is made up of 17 amino acids. Per germline, CDR1 SGHAT and CDR2 FQNNGV. Trimming removed 1 base from V and 6 bases from J, with 21 bases in between. The CDR3 spells CASSLGFGHYNNAEAFF. As DNA, the CDR3 is TGTGCCAGCAGCTTAGGATTTGGACACTACAACAACGCTGAAGCTTTCTTT.

The rearrangement joins TRBV5-1 to TRBJ1-6; D gene unclear. The CDR3 covers 15 residues. V was clipped by 0 bases and J by 8 bases, with 12 bases between them. Germline assignment: CDR1 SGHRS and CDR2 YFSETQ. The CDR3 is CASSLAGIVYSPLHF. The CDR3 coding sequence is TGCGCCAGCAGCTTGGCCGGGATCGTCTATTCACCCCTCCACTTT.

V usage is TRBV27 and J usage is TRBJ1-2; 11 bases match TRBD1. CDR1 is MNHEY, CDR2 SMNVEV, per germline (reference sequence). The CDR3 consists of 14 residues. The ends lost 5 bases at V and 7 bases at J; junction bases unmatched: 6. In nucleotides, the CDR3 is TGTGCCAGCAGTCCCGGGACAGGGGGTCGTGGCTACACCTTC. Protein: CASSPGTGGRGYTF.

J is TRBJ2-1 and V is TRBV27, with D possibly being TRBD2 (5 bases). V was cut by 5 bases and J by 5 bases, with 13 bases left in between. Germline V gives CDR1 MNHEY, CDR2 SMNVEV (reference sequence). The CDR3 is 14 residues long. The CDR3 DNA sequence: TGTGCCAGCAGTCCCCGGGGAACCAACAATGAGCAGTTCTTC. Its translation: CASSPRGTNNEQFF.

V gene TRBV12-3 or TRBV12-4 combines with J gene TRBJ1-3; 10 positions agree with TRBD1. V was pared by 8 bases and J by 6 bases, with 4 bases of the junction left unmatched. The CDR3 has 13 amino acids. The CDR3 protein is CASRGQGVNTIYF. CDR3 sequence (DNA): TGTGCCAGCCGTGGACAGGGGGTAAACACCATATATTTT.

The V gene is TRBV3-1 (or the pseudogene TRBV3-2), the J gene TRBJ1-1, with unresolved D. The CDR3 runs 13 residues. Trimming cost V 2 bases and J 4 bases, with 8 bases left between them. In germline, CDR1 is LGHDT, CDR2 YNNKEL (reference sequence). The CDR3 spells CASSQLGGTEAFF. In DNA form, the CDR3 reads TGTGCCAGCAGCCAACTGGGAGGCACTGAAGCTTTCTTT.

This chain joins TRBV3-1 (or the pseudogene TRBV3-2) and TRBJ1-5, with D unresolved. V gave up 3 bases and J gave up 6 bases, with 9 bases separating them. This CDR3 has 13 residues. Looked up from germline, CDR1 is LGHDT and CDR2 is YNNKEL (reference sequence). CDR3 sequence reads: CASSHGEFQPQHF. Here the CDR3 DNA reads TGTGCCAGCAGCCACGGGGAATTTCAGCCCCAGCATTTT.

V is TRBV6-2 or TRBV6-3 and J is TRBJ1-2, with no clear D. The germline gives CDR1 MNHEY, CDR2 SVGEGT. V lost 7 bases and J lost 8, with 14 bases in between. The CDR3 has 12 amino acids. CDR3 loop: CASTPLGDGYTF. For the CDR3, the DNA is TGTGCCAGCACCCCCTTAGGAGACGGCTACACCTTC.

The chain combines TRBV2 with TRBJ1-2; D uncertain. The ends were cut back, 5 bases at V and 5 bases at J, with 15 bases in the middle. Germline loops: CDR1 SNHLY, CDR2 FYNNEI. The CDR3 is made up of 14 amino acids. CDR3: CASSPPGGSYGYTF. The CDR3 nucleotides are TGTGCCAGCAGTCCCCCAGGTGGGAGTTATGGCTACACCTTC. The whole variable domain, remainder taken from reference TRBV2 and TRBJ1-2, is EPEVTQTPSHQVTQMGQEVILRCVPISNHLYFYWYRQILGQKVEFLVSFYNNEISEKSEIFDDQFSVERPDGSNFTLKIRSTKLEDSAMYFCASSPPGGSYGYTFGSGTRLTVV.

The chain is built from TRBV19 and TRBJ1-1; TRBD1 might be the D (5 bases). This CDR3 has 12 amino acids. V was shortened by 5 bases and J by 5 bases, with 9 bases between the two germline ends. In germline, CDR1 is LNHDA, CDR2 SQIVND (reference sequence). The CDR3 reads CASSPRQTEAFF. The CDR3 DNA follows: TGTGCCAGTAGTCCCCGACAGACTGAAGCTTTCTTT.

The V gene is TRBV7-6, the J gene TRBJ1-5; no reliable D call. Trimming left V 2 bases short and J 6 bases short, with 14 bases between. The germline CDR1 and CDR2 sequences are SGHVS and FNYEAQ. The CDR3 is 15 residues long. For the CDR3, the DNA is TGTGCCAGCAGCTTATCCAGTTCCCGAGGTCAGCCCCAGCATTTT. It translates to CASSLSSSRGQPQHF.

The gene calls are TRBV6-4 and TRBJ2-5, with 7 bases matching TRBD1. Looked up from germline, CDR1 is MRHNA and CDR2 is SNTAGT. Trimming took 6 bases from V and 2 from J; bases not matched to a gene: 12. CDR3 size: 16 residues. Here the CDR3 reads CASRFYRDSTQETQYF. For the CDR3, the DNA is TGTGCCAGCAGATTTTACCGGGACAGCACGCAAGAGACCCAGTACTTC.

The gene calls are TRBV14 and TRBJ1-6; D ambiguous. The CDR3 has 15 residues. Germline CDR1 is SGHDN and CDR2 is FVKESK. V was clipped by 0 bases and J by 7 bases, with 10 bases between them. CDR3 DNA: TGTGCCAGCAGCCAAGATAATACAAGAAATTCACCCCTCCACTTT. Translating it yields CASSQDNTRNSPLHF.

This clone occurred once. This chain uses TRBV7-3 with TRBJ2-5, with a weak D call TRBD2 (5 bases). The ends were cut back, 1 base at V and 7 bases at J, with 31 bases in the middle. CDR1 is SGHTA, CDR2 FQGTGA, per germline. CDR3 size: 20 residues. CDR3 loop: CASSLRVRASLRSAKVTQYF. The CDR3 DNA reads as TGTGCCAGCAGCTTAAGGGTAAGGGCTAGCCTCAGGTCCGCAAAGGTGACCCAGTACTTC.

CDR3 DNA: TGTGCCAGCAGCCAAGGAGTAGGGGTATATTTT. Translating gives CASSQGVGVYF. This chain connects TRBV3-1 (or the pseudogene TRBV3-2) to TRBJ1-3, with D perhaps TRBD1 (5 bases). The CDR3 consists of 11 residues. CDR1 and CDR2 (germline): LGHDT, YNNKEL (reference sequence). The V and J ends lost 1 base and 14 bases respectively, with 9 bases between them.